This TCR beta chain emerged from a study of shared clonotypes between healthy human individuals. The study's findings and limits: Generation probability values for non-shared clonotypes were lower than those for clonotypes shared by all four donors.

Comments on this clone: The antigen is undetermined.

Deletions cut 7 bases from V and 4 bases from J, with 14 bases between. Germline CDR1 reads SGHRS; CDR2 reads YFSETQ. The CDR3 sequence is 13 residues long. Sequencing was at deep level. Only in-frame clones appear in the TCRdb table, and some are missing; sequencing was by immunoSEQ multiplex PCR. The table has 600,000 to 800,000 clones, over 55% seen once. Sequenced sample: memory CD4+ T cells sorted from blood. Regarding subset: CD45RA-negative fraction. V gene TRBV5-1 combines with J gene TRBJ1-2; the D gene is possibly TRBD1 (6 bases). The TCR originated in a woman in her 30s in good health. The CDR3 loop is CASGDTRGYGYTF. DNA of the CDR3: TGCGCCAGCGGGGACACCCGGGGCTATGGCTACACCTTC.